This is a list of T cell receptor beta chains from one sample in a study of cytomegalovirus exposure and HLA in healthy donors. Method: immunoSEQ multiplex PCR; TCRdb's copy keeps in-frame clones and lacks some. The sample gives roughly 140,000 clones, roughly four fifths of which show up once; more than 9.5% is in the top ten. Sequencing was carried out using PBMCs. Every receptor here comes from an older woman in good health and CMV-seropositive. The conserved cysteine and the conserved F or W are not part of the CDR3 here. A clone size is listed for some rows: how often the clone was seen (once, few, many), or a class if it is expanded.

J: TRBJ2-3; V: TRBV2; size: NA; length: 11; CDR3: ATQGLRTDTQY
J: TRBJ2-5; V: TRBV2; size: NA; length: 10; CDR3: ATTGARGTQY
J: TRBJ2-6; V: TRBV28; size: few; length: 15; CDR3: ASSLTSGSSGANVLT
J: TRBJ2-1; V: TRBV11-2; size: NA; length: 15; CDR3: ASSQGTGQVSYNEQF
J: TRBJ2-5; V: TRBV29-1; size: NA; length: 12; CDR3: SVEARGVGETQY
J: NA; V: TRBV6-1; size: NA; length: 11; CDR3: ASKQGYSYEQY
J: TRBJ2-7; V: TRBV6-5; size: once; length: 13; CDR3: ASSYSKQGNYEQY
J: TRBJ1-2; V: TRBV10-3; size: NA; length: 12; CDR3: AITRTGERYGYT
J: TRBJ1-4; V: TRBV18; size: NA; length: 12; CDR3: ASSPLSGKEKLF
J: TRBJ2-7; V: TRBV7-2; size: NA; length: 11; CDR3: ASSKDKPYEQY
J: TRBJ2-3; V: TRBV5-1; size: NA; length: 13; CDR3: ASSLGTGGLDTQY
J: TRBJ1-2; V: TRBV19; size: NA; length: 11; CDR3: ASSIDSNYGYT
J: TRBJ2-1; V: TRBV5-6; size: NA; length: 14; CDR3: ASSAIGGNRYNEQF
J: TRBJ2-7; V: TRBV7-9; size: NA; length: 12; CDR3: ASSSDRGLYEQY
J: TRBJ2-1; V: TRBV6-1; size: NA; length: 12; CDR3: ASSGGRTYNEQF
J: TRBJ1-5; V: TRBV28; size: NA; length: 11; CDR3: ASRGDWNQPQH
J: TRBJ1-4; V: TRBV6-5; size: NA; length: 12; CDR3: ASSPDRAGEKLF
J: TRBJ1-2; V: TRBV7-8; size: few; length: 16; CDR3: ASSSLEAGQGEGTGYT
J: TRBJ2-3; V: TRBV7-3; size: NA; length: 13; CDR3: ASSSDRMVLDTQY
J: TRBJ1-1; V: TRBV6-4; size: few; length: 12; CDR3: ASIRQGQPGDAF
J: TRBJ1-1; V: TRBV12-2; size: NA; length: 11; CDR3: ASLGHLNTEAF
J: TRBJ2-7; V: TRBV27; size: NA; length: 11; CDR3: ASSPGTFYEQY
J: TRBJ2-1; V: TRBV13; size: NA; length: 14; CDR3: ASSPTGLKKYNEQF